Below are 29 T cell receptor beta chains sequenced from a single sample in a study of early T cells in non-severe SARS-CoV-2 infection. MiXCR, run by TCRdb on the 5' RACE reads, gives a single entry per CDR3 protein. In the table there are 50,000 or so distinct CDR3 sequences, 12% of which are singletons. Sequencing was done on a sample of whole blood. These receptors were collected from an adult who was a healthcare worker with PCR-confirmed SARS-CoV-2 infection or an uninfected control (not recorded which).

This clonotype was observed a few times. Here the CDR3 reads CASSPQGSSYEQYF. The CDR3 DNA reads TGTGCCAGCAGCCCTCAGGGCAGCTCCTACGAGCAGTACTTC. The rearrangement uses TRBV5-4 and TRBJ2-7; D possibly corresponds to TRBD1 (5 bases). The V end was cut by 4 bases, the J end by 0 bases, with 11 bases between. This CDR3 has 14 residues. The germline gives CDR1 SGHNT, CDR2 YYREEE (reference sequence).

This clonotype appeared many times. J is TRBJ2-7 and V is TRBV11-2, with D uncertain. The CDR3 runs to 13 residues. Germline CDR1 SGHAT, CDR2 FQNNGV. Trimming removed 4 bases at V and 1 base at J, with 8 bases between. The CDR3 reads CASSSRWSYEQYF. The CDR3 DNA follows: TGTGCCAGCAGCTCCCGTTGGTCCTACGAGCAGTACTTC.

At least ten counts were recorded for this clonotype. V is TRBV7-9 and J is TRBJ2-7; D not certain. CDR1 is SEHNR, CDR2 FQNEAQ, per germline (reference sequence). CDR3 length equals 12 residues. V lost 1 base to trimming and J lost 7 bases, with 8 bases between them. The CDR3 sequence: CASSLVAPEQYF. The CDR3 coding sequence is TGTGCCAGCAGCTTAGTGGCCCCAGAGCAGTACTTC. Looking up the rest from reference TRBV7-9 and TRBJ2-7 gives the full variable domain: DTGVSQNPRHKITKRGQNVTFRCDPISEHNRLYWYRQTLGQGPEFLTYFQNEAQLEKSRLLSDRFSAERPKGSFSTLEIQRTEQGDSAMYLCASSLVAPEQYFGPGTRLTVT.

The table lists this clonotype with a few counts. The chain is built from TRBV24-1 and TRBJ2-1, with D tentatively TRBD2 (6 bases). Germline V gene lookup returns CDR1 KGHDR and CDR2 SFDVKD. The length of the CDR3 is 15 residues. V was cut by 0 bases and J by 6 bases, with 11 bases left in between. CDR3 amino acids: CATSDLGGFGNEQFF. The DNA of the CDR3 is TGTGCCACCAGTGATTTGGGGGGGTTTGGCAATGAGCAGTTCTTC.

About this clonotype itself: This may arise from a read error, as a much more abundant clone is one base away. The chain links TRBV25-1 to TRBJ1-5; 8 bases agree with TRBD1. This CDR3 spans 14 amino acids. Germline V gene lookup returns CDR1 MGHDK and CDR2 SYGVNS. The CDR3 sequence is CGSSGQGFNQPQHF. The CDR3 nucleotides read TGTGGCAGCAGTGGACAGGGTTTTAATCAGCCCCAGCATTTT.

This clonotype was counted many times. CDR3 bases: TGTGCCAGCAGCTTTCAGGGGGCGCGGGACTATGGCTACACCTTC. Protein sequence: CASSFQGARDYGYTF. The chain has TRBV7-2 and TRBJ1-2, with 8 bases that match TRBD1. The CDR3 extends over 15 amino acids. Germline CDR1 and CDR2: SGHTA and FQGNSA. V gave up 3 bases and J gave up 3 bases; unmatched junction bases: 6.

This clonotype has a count of ten or more. The rearrangement uses TRBV27 and TRBJ1-2, with 8 positions matching TRBD1. V was clipped by 4 bases and J by 7 bases; unmatched bases: 8. Germline loops: CDR1 MNHEY, CDR2 SMNVEV (reference sequence). The CDR3 has 14 residues. The CDR3 DNA follows: TGTGCCAGCAGTTGGGGCAGGGGGCTCCGTGGCTACACCTTC. Translating it yields CASSWGRGLRGYTF.

The rearrangement links TRBV29-1 to TRBJ1-2; TRBD1 matches 9 bases. V dropped 4 bases and J dropped 8; count of bases not matched to a gene: 5. CDR1 SQVTM and CDR2 ANQGSEA come from the germline V gene. This CDR3 is 12 amino acids long. The CDR3 spells CSVVLTGGGYTF. DNA for the CDR3: TGCAGCGTTGTCCTGACAGGGGGAGGCTACACCTTC.

The chain employs TRBV6-5 and TRBJ2-1; no reliable D call. The germline gives CDR1 MNHEY, CDR2 SVGAGI. This CDR3 region has 13 residues. With 2 bases removed from V and 4 bases from J, the gap between germline ends came to 6 bases. CDR3 sequence: CASSYNGYNEQFF. The CDR3 nucleotides are TGTGCCAGCAGTTACAACGGATACAATGAGCAGTTCTTC.

The J gene is TRBJ2-7, the V gene TRBV5-1, with no clear D. Between the trimmed V and J ends, which lost 4 bases and 5 bases, there was a span of 19 bases. Germline CDR1 reads SGHRS; CDR2 reads YFSETQ. The CDR3 totals 15 residues. CDR3 residues: CASSPDTPSIDEQYF. CDR3 DNA sequence: TGCGCCAGCAGCCCCGACACCCCGAGTATTGACGAGCAGTACTTC.

The rearrangement links TRBV19 to TRBJ2-7, with TRBD1 as a possible D gene (6 bases). In germline, CDR1 is LNHDA, CDR2 SQIVND (reference sequence). Trimming shortened V by 9 bases and J by 3 bases, and 21 bases separated the two germline ends. This CDR3 has 15 residues. CDR3 nucleotide sequence: TGTGCCAGCCGACCTCACAGGGATCGGGGCTACGAGCAGTACTTC. It translates to CASRPHRDRGYEQYF.

In this sample, this clonotype turned up a few times. The rearrangement joins TRBV5-1 to TRBJ2-1; 8 positions agree with TRBD1. The CDR3 extends over 15 amino acids. J gave up 10 bases and V 0 bases, and 9 bases lay outside the gene matches. Germline V gene lookup returns CDR1 SGHRS and CDR2 YFSETQ. CDR3 nucleotide sequence: TGCGCCAGCAGCTTGGCAGGGGGCGACCTCAGCGAGCAGTTCTTC. Its translation is CASSLAGGDLSEQFF.

The chain joins TRBV9 to TRBJ2-3; TRBD2 matches at 9 bases. V trimming: 7 bases; J trimming: 0 bases; junction bases outside the gene matches: 12. Germline V lookup: CDR1 SGDLS, CDR2 YYNGEE. CDR3 length: 17 amino acids. CDR3: CASGPGLAKSSTDTQYF. CDR3 coding DNA: TGTGCCAGCGGACCCGGACTAGCGAAATCTAGCACAGATACGCAGTATTTT. Together with reference TRBV9 and TRBJ2-3, the CDR3 gives the full variable domain: DSGVTQTPKHLITATGQRVTLRCSPRSGDLSVYWYQQSLDQGLQFLIQYYNGEERAKGNILERFSAQQFPDLHSELNLSSLELGDSALYFCASGPGLAKSSTDTQYFGPGTRLTVL.

V and J are TRBV5-1 and TRBJ2-1; D may be TRBD1 or TRBD2 (5 bases each). V was cut by 2 bases and J by 10 bases, with 10 bases left in between. Germline V gene data show CDR1 as SGHRS and CDR2 as YFSETQ. This CDR3 has 12 amino acids. CDR3 sequence (DNA): TGCGCCAGCAGCTTTGAGGGACCAGAGCAGTTCTTC. Protein product: CASSFEGPEQFF. The complete variable domain, with remaining parts taken from reference TRBV5-1 and TRBJ2-1, reads KAGVTQTPRYLIKTRGQQVTLSCSPISGHRSVSWYQQTPGQGLQFLFEYFSETQRNKGNFPGRFSGRQFSNSRSEMNVSTLELGDSALYLCASSFEGPEQFFGPGTRLTVL.

V gene TRBV12-3 or TRBV12-4 combines with J gene TRBJ2-4; D not certain. The CDR3 extends over 14 amino acids. Between the trimmed V and J ends, which lost 5 bases and 0 bases, there was a span of 8 bases. The CDR3 spells CASSGPIAKNIQYF. CDR3 nucleotides: TGTGCCAGCAGTGGTCCCATAGCCAAAAACATTCAGTACTTC.

Many counts were recorded for this clonotype. The V and J genes are TRBV7-8 and TRBJ1-5; 10 nucleotides match TRBD1. This CDR3 is 17 amino acids long. V shed 4 bases, J shed 2 bases, and the junction held 8 bases outside the gene matches. Germline loops: CDR1 SGHVS, CDR2 FQNEAQ. CDR3 bases: TGTGCCAGCAGCTCGGGACAGGGGCGAATGGGCAATCAGCCCCAGCATTTT. Translated: CASSSGQGRMGNQPQHF. The full variable domain, completed using reference TRBV7-8 and TRBJ1-5, is GAGVSQSPRYKVAKRGQDVALRCDPISGHVSLFWYQQALGQGPEFLTYFQNEAQLDKSGLPSDRFFAERPEGSVSTLKIQRTQQEDSAVYLCASSSGQGRMGNQPQHFGDGTRLSIL.

This clonotype has at least ten counts. The chain employs TRBV18 and TRBJ2-6; D call uncertain. CDR1 is KGHSH and CDR2 is LQKENI in the germline V gene. The CDR3 loop spans 15 amino acids. Trimming left V 3 bases short and J 4 bases short, with 10 bases between. The CDR3 is CASSPLDQGANVLTF. The CDR3 region has the DNA TGTGCCAGCTCACCGCTGGACCAAGGGGCCAACGTCCTGACTTTC.

The CDR3 loop reads CASRDWGKQYF. The CDR3 DNA reads as TGTGCCAGCAGAGATTGGGGGAAGCAGTACTTC. The chain links TRBV6-5 to TRBJ2-7; tentatively, D is TRBD1 or TRBD2 (5 bases each). The germline V gene encodes CDR1 MNHEY and CDR2 SVGAGI. The CDR3 spans 11 residues. V lost 6 bases and J 8 bases, leaving 11 bases between the germline ends.

This chain joins TRBV4-1 and TRBJ1-5, with D uncertain. V lost 3 bases to trimming and J lost 4 bases, with 7 bases between them. The CDR3 has 13 residues. Looked up from germline, CDR1 is MGHRA and CDR2 is YSYEKL. CDR3 sequence reads: CASSQARNQPQHF. The CDR3 bases are TGCGCCAGCAGCCAGGCGCGGAATCAGCCCCAGCATTTT.

This clonotype was recorded many times. The V and J genes are TRBV6-2 or TRBV6-3 and TRBJ2-7; the D gene is possibly TRBD1 (5 bases). The CDR3 is made up of 14 amino acids. The ends were cut back, 0 bases at V and 0 bases at J, with 6 bases in the middle. Germline V gives CDR1 MNHEY, CDR2 SVGEGT. Here the CDR3 reads CASSYSDNSYEQYF. The CDR3 DNA is TGTGCCAGCAGTTACTCGGACAACTCCTACGAGCAGTACTTC.

This clonotype was observed a handful of times. This rearrangement joins TRBV12-3 or TRBV12-4 to TRBJ1-1; D remains ambiguous. This CDR3 has 12 residues. Trimming left V 3 bases short and J 1 base short, with 3 bases between. The CDR3 here is CASSLRNTEAFF. Here the CDR3 DNA reads TGTGCCAGCAGTTTGAGGAACACTGAAGCTTTCTTT.

This clonotype was seen at least ten times. V gene TRBV12-5 combines with J gene TRBJ2-3; 10 positions agree with TRBD2. Germline loops: CDR1 LGHNT, CDR2 FRNRAP. The V segment lost 6 bases and the J segment 3 bases; nucleotides outside the gene matches: 6. The CDR3 is 15 residues long. CDR3 region: CASGASGSWTDTQYF. CDR3 nucleotides: TGTGCTAGTGGAGCTAGCGGGAGTTGGACAGATACGCAGTATTTT. The whole variable domain, remainder taken from reference TRBV12-5 and TRBJ2-3, is DARVTQTPRHKVTEMGQEVTMRCQPILGHNTVFWYRQTMMQGLELLAYFRNRAPLDDSGMPKDRFSAEMPDATLATLKIQPSEPRDSAVYFCASGASGSWTDTQYFGPGTRLTVL.

This clonotype appeared a few times. J is TRBJ2-7 and V is TRBV5-4; D ambiguous. This CDR3 has 15 residues. Germline assignment: CDR1 SGHNT and CDR2 YYREEE (reference sequence). Deletions cut 0 bases from V and 1 base from J, with 11 bases between. The CDR3 loop reads CASSLATRASYEQYF. The CDR3 nucleotides are TGTGCCAGCAGCTTGGCGACAAGGGCGTCCTACGAGCAGTACTTC.

This clonotype was recorded at least ten times. The chain combines TRBV19 with TRBJ2-7, with D tentatively TRBD2 (5 bases). CDR1 and CDR2 (germline): LNHDA, SQIVND (reference sequence). V lost 3 bases and J lost 6, with 21 bases in between. The CDR3 is 16 amino acids. The CDR3 here is CASSILPRGVAGEQYF. In nucleotides, the CDR3 is TGTGCCAGTAGTATCCTACCCAGAGGTGTTGCGGGCGAGCAGTACTTC.

The chain couples TRBV7-6 to TRBJ2-1, with a tentative D call TRBD1 (6 bases). Deletions cut 5 bases from V and 1 base from J, with 15 bases between. The CDR3 loop spans 16 amino acids. Per germline, CDR1 SGHVS and CDR2 FNYEAQ. This CDR3 is CASSAQGSISYNEQFF. DNA of the CDR3: TGTGCCAGCAGCGCCCAGGGGTCTATTTCCTACAATGAGCAGTTCTTC.

CDR3 in DNA: TGTGCCAGCAGCTCCTTGACAGGGACGGGTCAGCCCCAGCATTTT. It yields the protein CASSSLTGTGQPQHF. The chain has TRBV9 and TRBJ1-5; 7 nucleotides match TRBD1. Germline lookup yields CDR1 SGDLS and CDR2 YYNGEE. CDR3 length equals 15 residues. The V and J ends lost 4 bases and 6 bases, in that order; junction bases with no gene match: 10.

This clonotype showed up just a few times. The chain carries TRBV6-2 or TRBV6-3 and TRBJ2-1; 8 bases line up with TRBD1. J gave up 6 bases and V 4 bases, and 5 bases lay outside the gene matches. Germline-derived CDR1 and CDR2 are MNHEY and SVGEGT. The CDR3 contains 14 residues. CDR3 DNA sequence: TGTGCCAGCAGTTCAACTGACAGGGGCAATGAGCAGTTCTTC. Translating gives CASSSTDRGNEQFF.

The chain recombines TRBV29-1 with TRBJ1-1; TRBD1 agrees at 8 bases. CDR3 length: 15 residues. Unmatched junction bases numbered 9, after V lost 3 bases and J lost 3 bases. The germline V gene has CDR1 SQVTM and CDR2 ANQGSEA. The CDR3 bases are TGCAGCGTTGACCTCCCGGACAGGGAAGACACTGAAGCTTTCTTT. This translates into CSVDLPDREDTEAFF.

The chain recombines TRBV11-2 with TRBJ1-1; possibly TRBD1 for D (5 bases). Germline assignment: CDR1 SGHAT and CDR2 FQNNGV. The CDR3 consists of 15 residues. Trimming took 0 bases from V and 11 from J, leaving 19 bases between them. The CDR3, as DNA: TGTGCCAGCAGCTTAGATCGCCTAGACGCAGGGTTGGCTTTCTTT. Its protein is CASSLDRLDAGLAFF.